This T cell receptor (beta chain) was sequenced during a study of blood T cell repertoires in COVID-19. In the study overall: Acute and convalescent COVID-19 samples came from the United States, Italy and Spain. Sources were T cells, B-cell-depleted T cells, or PBMCs; the material itself was cDNA or gDNA.

Seattle patient enrollment occurred during active infection, with longitudinal follow-up thereafter. V trimming: 0 bases; J trimming: 5 bases; junction bases outside the gene matches: 6. The germline gives CDR1 LGHNA, CDR2 YNFKEQ. The length of the CDR3 is 16 residues. Authors' processing steps: Amplified reference gene primers provided the basis for estimating nucleated cell counts. Data came from immunoSEQ multiplex PCR; TCRdb stores just in-frame clones and leaves some out. V, J and clone size were drawn from that table, and D and trimming were deduced from the DNA. In the table there are 250,000 to 300,000 clones, roughly 86% of which are singletons.

The sequence was collected from a woman aged 30 to 39 with COVID-19, enrolled during active disease. The sequencing input was peripheral blood. V gene TRBV4-2 combines with J gene TRBJ2-5; 10 bases are shared with TRBD2. DNA for the CDR3: TGTGCCAGCAGCCAAGATCGAGCGGGAGGGTCGGAGACCCAGTACTTC. It translates to CASSQDRAGGSETQYF.